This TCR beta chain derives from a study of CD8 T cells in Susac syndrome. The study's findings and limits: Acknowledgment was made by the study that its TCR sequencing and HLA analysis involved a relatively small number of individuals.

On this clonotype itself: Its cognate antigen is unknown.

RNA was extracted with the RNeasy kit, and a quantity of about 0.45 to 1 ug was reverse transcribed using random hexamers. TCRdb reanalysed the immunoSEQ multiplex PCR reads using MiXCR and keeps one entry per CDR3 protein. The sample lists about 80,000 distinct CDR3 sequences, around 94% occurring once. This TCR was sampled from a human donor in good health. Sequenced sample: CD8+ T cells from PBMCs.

DNA for the CDR3: TGTGCCAGCAGCGTAGACCCCCAGGGGGGGAACACTGAAGCTTTCTTT. Translated, it gives CASSVDPQGGNTEAFF. J is TRBJ1-1 and V is TRBV9; 7 bases match TRBD1. With 0 bases clipped from V and 1 base from J, the junction kept 6 bases outside the gene matches. CDR1 is SGDLS and CDR2 is YYNGEE in the germline V gene. The CDR3 has 16 amino acids. The full variable domain, in which reference TRBV9 and TRBJ1-1 provide the parts outside the CDR3, is DSGVTQTPKHLITATGQRVTLRCSPRSGDLSVYWYQQSLDQGLQFLIQYYNGEERAKGNILERFSAQQFPDLHSELNLSSLELGDSALYFCASSVDPQGGNTEAFFGQGTRLTVV.